This T cell receptor (beta chain) appears in the sequencing data of a study of PD-L1 blockade in urothelial cancer (TCRdb year 2017). Notes on the research overall: All patients started therapy around 2014 and received atezolizumab 1,200 mg intravenously every 3 weeks. About 90% of the roughly 30 patients were identified as males with urothelial cancer of bladder origin, and a prior smoking history was reported by 18 of 29 patients. Patients had an ECOG performance status of 0 or 1 and had received between 0 and 3 prior chemotherapy regimens. Blood samples were analyzed 3 weeks after the start of treatment (second dose) and 6 weeks after the start of treatment. Blood samples gave a median of around 130,000 T cells and approximately 80,000 unique TCRs, with a median clonality of roughly 0.081. An exploratory multi-omic analysis was conducted of the somatic, immune and clinical correlates of response to PD-L1 blockade with atezolizumab in urothelial cancer. Pretreatment tumor samples, along with matched peripheral blood collected serially before and after atezolizumab treatment, underwent TCR sequencing. Durable clinical benefit was defined as progression-free survival longer than 6 months, and TCR features were also tested against progression-free and overall survival. Whole exome sequencing and RNA sequencing of pretreatment tumors were performed alongside TCR sequencing in the same patients. Nine patients achieved durable clinical benefit and fewer than 25 did not. Pretreatment blood TCR-seq was available for about 28 patients, at least one posttreatment blood collection was obtained for about 24 patients, and tumor TCR-seq was available for about 24 patients.

Points on this clone: The target of this receptor is not known. Per-base quality was not reported, and no clone a single base away is much larger than it.

Taken with the paper, the label for time point translates to: peripheral blood 6 weeks after treatment start. The cohort included some 30 patients with locally advanced or metastatic urothelial carcinoma who were treated at Memorial Sloan Kettering on a trial protocol. Peripheral blood mononuclear cells were collected pretreatment and during treatment, at between 1 and 8 total time points per patient. The Qiagen DNeasy Blood extraction kit was used to purify genomic DNA from total PBMCs and tumor samples. PBMCs were collected pretreatment and during treatment and were isolated and stored as previously described. The junction shows trimming of 4 bases on V and 5 bases on J, plus 14 bases between the germline ends. The germline V gene (reference sequence) gives CDR1 as LNHDA and CDR2 as SQIVND. Taken from cysteine to phenylalanine, the CDR3 has 14 residues. The entry retains the CDR3 DNA only, 42 bases that are in frame from base 1.

Synthetic TCR analog templates were spiked into each PCR so that absolute template abundance could be estimated from read counts. The immunoSEQ assay used bias-controlled V and J gene primers to amplify TCRbeta CDR3 regions from genomic DNA. Sequencing of rearranged TCRbeta segments was done at approximately 20X coverage. The paper's data handling went like this. Sequencing errors were corrected by clustering, and CDR3s were annotated against IMGT so that V, D and J genes could be assigned. Out-of-frame and stop-codon sequences were excluded, and only productive TCRbeta rearrangements were used in downstream analyses. Clonality was calculated as one minus the Shannon entropy normalized by the log of the number of unique productive sequences. Clones differing between time points or between blood and tumor were identified by Fisher's exact test with Benjamini-Hochberg correction at adjusted p below 0.01. Drawn from immuneACCESS, this table holds only the in-frame rearrangements with V and J called that TCRdb kept. Clones are partly lost; checked studies trace under half to an unresolved V gene and leave the rest unexplained. V and J calls and clone size are copied from that table; D and trimming were computed from the DNA. Present in this sample are about 130,000 clones, about 83% of which were seen just once. 2% to 3% of the sample lies in the top ten.

Points the paper makes about the study in general: A pretreatment peripheral blood TCR clonality below the median was linked to improved progression-free and overall survival. Among patients with durable benefit, tumor-associated TCR clones showed greater expansion in peripheral blood 3 weeks after treatment started (n ≈ 24, p = 0.022). Small sample size (n of about 30) and many exploratory analyses mean the results are intended to be hypothesis-generating.

The chain joins TRBV19 to TRBJ2-5; TRBD2 is perhaps the D gene, given 6 matching bases. This TCR came from a man between 45 and 60 years old with urothelial cancer. Sequences were derived from PBMCs, sampled around atezolizumab (anti-PD-L1) treatment. The CDR3 region reads CASSSIVADETQYF. The nucleotides read TGTGCCAGTAGTAGTATCGTAGCGGATGAGACCCAGTACTTC.